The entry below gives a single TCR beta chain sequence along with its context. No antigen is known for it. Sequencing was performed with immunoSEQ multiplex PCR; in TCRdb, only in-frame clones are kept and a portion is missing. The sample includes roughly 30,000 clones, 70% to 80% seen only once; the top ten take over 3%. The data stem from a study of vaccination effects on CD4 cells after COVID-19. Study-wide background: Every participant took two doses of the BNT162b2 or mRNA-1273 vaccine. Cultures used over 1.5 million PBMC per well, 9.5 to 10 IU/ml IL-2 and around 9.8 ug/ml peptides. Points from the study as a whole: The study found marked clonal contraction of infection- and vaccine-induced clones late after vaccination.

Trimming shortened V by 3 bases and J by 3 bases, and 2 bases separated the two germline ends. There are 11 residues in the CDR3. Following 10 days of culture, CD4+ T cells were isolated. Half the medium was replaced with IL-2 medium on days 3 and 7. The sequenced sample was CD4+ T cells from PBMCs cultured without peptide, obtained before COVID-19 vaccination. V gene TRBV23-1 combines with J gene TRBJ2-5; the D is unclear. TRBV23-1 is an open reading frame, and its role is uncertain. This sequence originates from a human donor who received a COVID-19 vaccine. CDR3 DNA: TGCGCCAGCAGTCAGAAAGAGACCCAGTACTTC. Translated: CASSQKETQYF.